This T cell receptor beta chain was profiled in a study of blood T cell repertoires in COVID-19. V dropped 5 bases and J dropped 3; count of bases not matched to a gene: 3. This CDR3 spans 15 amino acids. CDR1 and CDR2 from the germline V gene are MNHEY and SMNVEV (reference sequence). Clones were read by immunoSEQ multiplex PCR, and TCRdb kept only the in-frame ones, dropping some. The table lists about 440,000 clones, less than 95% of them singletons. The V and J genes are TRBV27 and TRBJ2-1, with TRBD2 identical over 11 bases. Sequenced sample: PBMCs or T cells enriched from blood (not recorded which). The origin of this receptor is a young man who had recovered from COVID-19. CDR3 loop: CASSPGTSGYNEQFF. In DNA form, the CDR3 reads TGTGCCAGCAGTCCCGGGACTAGCGGCTACAATGAGCAGTTCTTC.